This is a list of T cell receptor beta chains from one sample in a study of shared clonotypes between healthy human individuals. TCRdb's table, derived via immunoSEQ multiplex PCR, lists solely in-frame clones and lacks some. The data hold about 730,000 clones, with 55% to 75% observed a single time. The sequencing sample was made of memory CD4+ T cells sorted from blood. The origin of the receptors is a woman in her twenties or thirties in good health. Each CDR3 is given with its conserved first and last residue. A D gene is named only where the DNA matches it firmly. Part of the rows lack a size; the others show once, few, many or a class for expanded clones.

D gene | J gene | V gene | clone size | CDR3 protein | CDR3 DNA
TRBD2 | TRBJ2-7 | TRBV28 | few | CASSSGTSVYEQYF | TGTGCCAGCAGTTCTGGGACTAGCGTCTACGAGCAGTACTTC
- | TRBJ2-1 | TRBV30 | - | CAWSGQAQINEQFF | TGTGCCTGGAGTGGACAGGCCCAAATCAATGAGCAGTTCTTC
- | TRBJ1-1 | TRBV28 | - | CASTAAGTVNTEAFF | TGTGCCAGTACGGCGGCTGGGACGGTGAACACTGAAGCTTTCTTT
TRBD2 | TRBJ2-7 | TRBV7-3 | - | CASSPVLAGTDEQYF | TGTGCCAGCAGCCCCGTACTAGCGGGGACCGACGAGCAGTACTTC
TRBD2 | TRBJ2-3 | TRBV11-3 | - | CASSFPRGSGTPDTQYF | TGTGCCAGCAGCTTCCCCCGGGGTAGCGGGACCCCAGATACGCAGTATTTT
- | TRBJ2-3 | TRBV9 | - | CASSRRLLSTDTQYF | TGTGCCAGCAGCCGCCGACTCCTTAGCACAGATACGCAGTATTTT
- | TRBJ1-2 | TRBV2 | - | CASSVLAGTPAGYTF | TGTGCCAGCAGTGTCCTGGCAGGGACTCCGGCTGGCTACACCTTC
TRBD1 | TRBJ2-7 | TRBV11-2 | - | CASSIHTGGVSYEQYF | TGTGCCAGCAGCATACATACAGGGGGCGTTTCCTACGAGCAGTACTTC
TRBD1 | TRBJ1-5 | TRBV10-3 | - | CAISQGQGGGPQHF | TGTGCCATCAGCCAGGGACAGGGAGGAGGGCCCCAGCATTTT
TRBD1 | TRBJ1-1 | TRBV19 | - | CASSRRDRPYTEAFF | TGTGCCAGCAGTCGGAGGGACAGGCCGTACACTGAAGCTTTCTTT
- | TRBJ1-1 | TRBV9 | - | CASSVGARGLNTEAFF | TGTGCCAGCAGCGTAGGAGCCCGGGGGCTAAACACTGAAGCTTTCTTT
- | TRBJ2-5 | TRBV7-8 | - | CASSLGGTYETQYF | TGTGCCAGCAGCTTAGGAGGGACATACGAGACCCAGTACTTC
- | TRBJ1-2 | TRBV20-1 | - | CSAMEREGYTF | TGCAGTGCTATGGAGAGGGAAGGCTACACCTTC
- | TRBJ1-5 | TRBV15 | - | CATSRDRGGAGQPQHF | TGTGCCACCAGCAGAGATCGTGGGGGCGCGGGTCAGCCCCAGCATTTT
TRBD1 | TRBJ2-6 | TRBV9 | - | CASSAGTGRVSGANVLTF | TGTGCCAGCAGCGCAGGGACAGGGCGGGTCTCTGGGGCCAACGTCCTGACTTTC
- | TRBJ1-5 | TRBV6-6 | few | CASSRPGNSNQPQHF | TGTGCCAGCAGTCGTCCAGGGAATAGCAATCAGCCCCAGCATTTT
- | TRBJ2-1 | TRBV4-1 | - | CASSPGLLGNEQFF | TGCGCCAGCAGCCCGGGACTCTTGGGCAATGAGCAGTTCTTC
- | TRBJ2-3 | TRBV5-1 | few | CASSLSTVGTDTQYF | TGCGCCAGCAGCTTGTCGACAGTAGGCACAGATACGCAGTATTTT
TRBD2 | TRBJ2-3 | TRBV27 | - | CASSSPSTAGAPRVQYF | TGTGCCAGCAGTTCCCCCTCGACAGCGGGGGCTCCTCGGGTGCAGTATTTT
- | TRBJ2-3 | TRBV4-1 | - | CASSQAALDTQYF | TGCGCCAGCAGCCAAGCCGCCTTAGATACGCAGTATTTT
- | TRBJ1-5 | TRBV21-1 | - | CASSSSPRDRNQPQHF | TGTGCCAGCAGCTCTTCTCCACGGGACAGGAATCAGCCCCAGCATTTT
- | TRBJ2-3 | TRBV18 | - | CASSRKNTDTQYF | TGTGCCAGCTCACGGAAAAACACAGATACGCAGTATTTT
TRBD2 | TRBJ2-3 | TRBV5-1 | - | CASSPGTSAAVQTDTQYF | TGCGCCAGCAGCCCCGGGACTAGCGCAGCCGTGCAGACAGATACGCAGTATTTT
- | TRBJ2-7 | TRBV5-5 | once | CASSGAGTYSYEQYF | TGTGCCAGCAGCGGCGCCGGGACGTACTCCTACGAGCAGTACTTC
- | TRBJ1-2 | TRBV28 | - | CASSFSGLYGYTF | TGTGCCAGCAGTTTTTCAGGGCTCTATGGCTACACCTTC
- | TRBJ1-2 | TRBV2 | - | CASSIRAADYGYTF | TGTGCCAGCAGTATCAGGGCCGCTGACTATGGCTACACCTTC
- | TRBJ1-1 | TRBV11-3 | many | CASSCRYSLTEAFF | TGTGCCAGCAGCTGCCGTTATTCCCTTACTGAAGCTTTCTTT